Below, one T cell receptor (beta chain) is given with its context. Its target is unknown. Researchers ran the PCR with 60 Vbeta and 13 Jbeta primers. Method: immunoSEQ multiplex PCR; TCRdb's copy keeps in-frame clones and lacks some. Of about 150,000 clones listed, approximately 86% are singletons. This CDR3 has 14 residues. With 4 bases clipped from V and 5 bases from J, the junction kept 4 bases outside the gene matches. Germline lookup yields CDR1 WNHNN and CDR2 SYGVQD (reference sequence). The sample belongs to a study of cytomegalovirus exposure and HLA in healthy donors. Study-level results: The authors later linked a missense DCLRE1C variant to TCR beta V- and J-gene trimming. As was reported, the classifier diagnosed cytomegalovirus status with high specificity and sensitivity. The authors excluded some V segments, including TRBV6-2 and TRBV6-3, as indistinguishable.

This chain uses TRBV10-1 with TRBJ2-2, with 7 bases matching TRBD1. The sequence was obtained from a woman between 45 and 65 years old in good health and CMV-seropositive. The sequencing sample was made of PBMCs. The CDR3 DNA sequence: TGCGCCAGCAGTGGAAACAGGGGAACCGGGGAGCTGTTTTTT. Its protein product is CASSGNRGTGELFF.